These 22 T cell receptor beta chains were all obtained from the same sample, sequenced in a study of healthy donors' naive CD4 and CD8 T cells. Starting from approximately 500 ng of total RNA, TCR libraries were made with linear amplification. Each CDR3 protein is one row after TCRdb ran MiXCR on the reads. Here the sample spans approximately 200,000 distinct CDR3 sequences, about 70% being singletons. Specimen: naive CD4+ and CD8+ T cells sorted from blood, pooled from several donors. Receptors were obtained from a pool of human donors in good health; the sample pools cells from several healthy donors.

The chain employs TRBV30 and TRBJ1-2; D remains ambiguous. This CDR3 spans 14 amino acids. Between the trimmed V and J ends, which lost 3 bases and 0 bases, there was a span of 11 bases. The germline gives CDR1 GTSNPN, CDR2 SVGIG (reference sequence). CDR3 amino acids: CAWSTTSTNYGYTF. The CDR3 DNA follows: TGTGCCTGGAGCACCACGAGTACTAACTATGGCTACACCTTC. Filled out from reference TRBV30 and TRBJ1-2, the complete variable domain reads SQTIHQWPATLVQPVGSPLSLECTVEGTSNPNLYWYRQAAGRGLQLLFYSVGIGQISSEVPQNLSASRPQDRQFILSSKKLLLSDSGFYLCAWSTTSTNYGYTFGSGTRLTVV.

The chain employs TRBV29-1 and TRBJ2-4; TRBD1 aligns across 8 bases. V trimming: 5 bases; J trimming: 4 bases; junction bases outside the gene matches: 10. The CDR3 is 15 amino acids. Germline CDR1 reads SQVTM; CDR2 reads ANQGSEA. CDR3 sequence: CSVTGQGSVKNIQYF. The CDR3 coding sequence is TGCAGCGTTACCGGACAGGGTTCCGTGAAAAACATTCAGTACTTC.

V gene TRBV19 combines with J gene TRBJ1-1; 8 bases align to TRBD1. CDR1 and CDR2 (germline): LNHDA, SQIVND (reference sequence). This CDR3 has 14 amino acids. The V segment lost 5 bases and the J segment 1 base; nucleotides outside the gene matches: 3. This chain's CDR3 is CASSLGTGNTEAFF. Here the CDR3 DNA reads TGTGCCAGTAGTCTAGGGACAGGGAACACTGAAGCTTTCTTT.

In its sample, this clonotype was seen a few times. The chain employs TRBV6-6 and TRBJ2-3; a weak D match, TRBD1 (5 bases). Deletions cut 6 bases from V and 2 bases from J, with 12 bases between. CDR1 MNHNY and CDR2 SVGAGI come from the germline V gene (reference sequence). This CDR3 is 14 amino acids long. Here the CDR3 reads CASSPRTFTDTQYF. The DNA of the CDR3 is TGTGCCAGCAGCCCTAGGACATTCACAGATACGCAGTATTTT.

The genes are TRBV7-4 and TRBJ2-1; 12 bases line up with TRBD2. The CDR3 has 18 residues. Losses at the gene ends were 1 base for V and 4 bases for J; bases not matched to a gene: 8. CDR1 and CDR2 (germline): SGHVT, SQSDAQ. The CDR3 DNA reads as TGTGCCAGCAGCTTAGAGGAGGCTAGCGGGGGGGTATACAATGAGCAGTTCTTC. Protein product: CASSLEEASGGVYNEQFF.

The chain recombines TRBV19 with TRBJ2-7; D tentatively reads TRBD1 or TRBD2 (5 bases each). The CDR3 extends over 13 amino acids. The V end lost 5 bases, the J end lost 2 bases, and 10 bases lay between the germline ends. Germline lookup yields CDR1 LNHDA and CDR2 SQIVND (reference sequence). The CDR3 DNA reads as TGTGCCAGTAGTCGGGACGGAACCTACGAGCAGTACTTC. This codes for CASSRDGTYEQYF.

The rearrangement uses TRBV19 and TRBJ2-6, with D unresolved. The CDR3 totals 14 residues. Germline loops: CDR1 LNHDA, CDR2 SQIVND (reference sequence). V was shortened by 5 bases and J by 1 base, with 6 bases between the two germline ends. CDR3 region: CASSAISGANVLTF. CDR3 sequence (DNA): TGTGCCAGTAGTGCGATATCTGGGGCCAACGTCCTGACTTTC.

CDR3 DNA: TGCAGCGTTGTGGGGGACAGATCGAGGATGACTGAAGCTTTCTTT. It is translated as CSVVGDRSRMTEAFF. The chain employs TRBV29-1 and TRBJ1-1; 7 nucleotides align to TRBD1. This CDR3 is built from 15 residues. Germline CDR1 SQVTM, CDR2 ANQGSEA. The J segment lost 5 bases and the V segment lost 4 bases, leaving 13 bases of the junction unmatched.

The chain carries TRBV20-1 and TRBJ2-3; D gene unclear. The CDR3 is made up of 14 amino acids. Trimming took 3 bases from V and 0 from J, leaving 10 bases between them. The V gene's germline CDR1 is DFQATT and CDR2 SNEGSKA (reference sequence). The CDR3 region is CSARIGPSTDTQYF. The CDR3 DNA follows: TGCAGTGCTAGGATCGGGCCTAGCACAGATACGCAGTATTTT.

The chain combines TRBV19 with TRBJ1-1; D ambiguous. The length of the CDR3 is 12 residues. The V end lost 1 base, the J end lost 7 bases, and 7 bases lay between the germline ends. Germline-derived CDR1 and CDR2 are LNHDA and SQIVND (reference sequence). The CDR3 DNA reads TGTGCCAGTAGTATAGGTGGGGTTGAAGCTTTCTTT. Translating it yields CASSIGGVEAFF.

This chain links TRBV29-1 with TRBJ2-5; D is unresolved. The V gene lost 3 bases and the J gene lost 10 bases, with 15 bases spanning the gap. Germline values: CDR1 SQVTM, CDR2 ANQGSEA. The CDR3 sequence is 12 residues long. CDR3 loop: CSVEVQERDQYF. The CDR3 DNA sequence: TGCAGCGTTGAGGTTCAGGAAAGGGACCAGTACTTC. Complete variable domain (other parts from reference TRBV29-1 and TRBJ2-5): SAVISQKPSRDICQRGTSLTIQCQVDSQVTMMFWYRQQPGQSLTLIATANQGSEATYESGFVIDKFPISRPNLTFSTLTVSNMSPEDSSIYLCSVEVQERDQYFGPGTRLLVL.

The genes are TRBV29-1 and TRBJ2-7; perhaps TRBD1 as D (6 bases). The CDR3 spans 12 residues. Trimming stripped 4 bases from V and 7 bases from J, with 14 bases between. CDR1 is SQVTM and CDR2 is ANQGSEA in the germline V gene. CDR3 protein: CSVGDTSSEQYF. CDR3 DNA sequence: TGCAGCGTTGGGGACACCTCGTCAGAGCAGTACTTC.

This rearrangement joins TRBV14 to TRBJ2-2; possible D gene TRBD2, 5 bases. Germline loops: CDR1 SGHDN, CDR2 FVKESK. This CDR3 has 15 residues. Trimming took off 4 bases at V and 8 bases at J, with 17 bases between the two ends. Here the CDR3 reads CASSPRTAPAGELFF. The CDR3 bases are TGTGCCAGCAGCCCGAGGACTGCTCCGGCTGGGGAGCTGTTTTTT.

This rearrangement joins TRBV28 to TRBJ1-1, with TRBD1 as a possible D gene (6 bases). Germline CDR1 is MDHEN and CDR2 is SYDVKM. CDR3 length equals 12 residues. V was cut by 2 bases and J by 11 bases, with 12 bases left in between. The DNA of the CDR3 is TGTGCCAGCAGTTTAGAAGGCAGGGGCGCTTTCTTT. The encoded protein is CASSLEGRGAFF.

The rearrangement joins TRBV6-5 to TRBJ1-2, with D maybe TRBD1 (6 bases). The CDR3 is 16 amino acids. Germline V CDR1 and CDR2: MNHEY, SVGAGI. Trimming shortened V by 7 bases and J by 7 bases, and 25 bases separated the two germline ends. CDR3 sequence reads: CASNVSPARDTGGYTF. CDR3 nucleotides: TGTGCCAGCAACGTCAGTCCTGCCCGGGACACCGGTGGCTACACCTTC.

The genes are TRBV7-9 and TRBJ2-7; the D gene could be TRBD1 or TRBD2 (5 bases each). This CDR3 comprises 13 residues. The germline V gene has CDR1 SEHNR and CDR2 FQNEAQ (reference sequence). Trimming took off 2 bases at V and 10 bases at J, with 15 bases between the two ends. The CDR3 protein is CASSLLGEGIQYF. CDR3 in DNA: TGTGCCAGCAGCTTACTGGGCGAGGGGATTCAGTACTTC.

Concerning this clonotype itself: The junction does not match germline at one end; this may be a read error. DNA of the CDR3: TGCAGCGCCGAGTCCGATATGCAGTATTTT. It translates to CSAESDMQYF. The rearrangement uses TRBV29-1 and TRBJ2-3, with D uncertain. Germline assignment: CDR1 SQVTM and CDR2 ANQGSEA. There are 10 residues in the CDR3.

The chain joins TRBV6-1 to TRBJ2-7; the D gene could be TRBD1 or TRBD2 (6 bases each). This CDR3 spans 12 amino acids. Germline V gene sequence: CDR1 MNHNS, CDR2 SASEGT. V gave up 9 bases and J gave up 2 bases, with 11 bases separating them. DNA for the CDR3: TGTGCCAGTACGGGGGCCGCCTACGAGCAGTACTTC. This translates into CASTGAAYEQYF.

The chain employs TRBV4-3 and TRBJ2-3; 11 bases are shared with TRBD2. Trimming cost V 3 bases and J 8 bases; bases outside gene matches: 4. From germline, CDR1 is LGHNA and CDR2 YSLEER. This CDR3 comprises 14 residues. CDR3 bases: TGCGCCAGCAGCCAGCCCCTAGCGGGAGGTACGCAGTATTTT. Translating gives CASSQPLAGGTQYF.

V is TRBV29-1 and J is TRBJ2-7; perhaps TRBD2 as D (5 bases). The ends were cut back, 1 base at V and 0 bases at J, with 10 bases in the middle. The germline gives CDR1 SQVTM, CDR2 ANQGSEA. The CDR3 consists of 14 residues. CDR3 DNA: TGCAGCGTTGAAGGGGAGTCGAGCTCCTACGAGCAGTACTTC. Its protein is CSVEGESSSYEQYF.

The chain uses TRBV6-5 and TRBJ2-7; D gene ambiguous. Germline V CDR1 and CDR2: MNHEY, SVGAGI. Trimming pared 5 bases from V and 2 bases from J, leaving 13 bases between. There are 14 residues in the CDR3. The CDR3 DNA reads as TGTGCCAGCAGTCCCACCATGGTTACCTACGAGCAGTACTTC. It yields the protein CASSPTMVTYEQYF.

The CDR3, as DNA: TGTGCCAGCAGTGTCGACTGGAAACAAGAGACCCAGTACTTC. Translation: CASSVDWKQETQYF. The J gene is TRBJ2-5, the V gene TRBV6-5; D call uncertain. Germline loops: CDR1 MNHEY, CDR2 SVGAGI. Trimming shortened V by 5 bases and J by 2 bases, and 12 bases separated the two germline ends. The CDR3 has 14 amino acids.